This T cell receptor (beta chain) derives from a study of regulatory T cells in long-lasting Graves disease (dated by TCRdb to about 2021). With regard to the full study: In the newly diagnosed Graves' disease group, patients had been taking antithyroid drugs for less than 3 months. Patients with persistent Graves' disease were compared with patients with newly diagnosed Graves' disease using TCR sequencing and RNA sequencing of peripheral blood. The study took place in China and was registered as a clinical trial. A total of roughly 33 samples were covered by TCR sequencing, comprising some 13 persistent and around 20 newly diagnosed Graves' disease patients.

This clonotype was recorded at least ten times. The clone's antigen remains unknown. No much larger clone is present one base from it, and per-base qualities are unavailable. Findings and caveats that apply to the study as a whole: Only the TCR beta chain was sequenced and analyzed. Persistent disease showed preferential use of TRBV28, TRBJ1-2 and TRBJ2-5, whereas newly diagnosed disease favored TRBV20-1 and TRBJ2-1. The authors noted that the small sample size was a limitation that may lower accuracy. Compared with newly diagnosed patients, patients with persistent Graves' disease had lower TCR Shannon entropy and fewer highly expanded clones, which suggests clonal expansion. Persistent patients shared more public clonotypes among themselves (around 2,500) than newly diagnosed patients did (more than 850). Only peripheral blood was studied, because thyroid tissue, the primary lesion, was inaccessible.

Interpreted using the paper, the time point label stands for: newly diagnosed GD, antithyroid drugs for less than 3 months. For both TCR sequencing and RNA sequencing, RNA was extracted from PBMCs using TRIzol. The diagnosis of Graves' disease followed American Thyroid Association guidelines. Patients were recruited from an endocrinology department in Xi'an, China. From each patient, approximately 9 milliliters of peripheral blood was collected into an EDTA anticoagulant tube. PBMCs were isolated by Ficoll Paque Plus density gradient separation without further T cell sorting. An Agilent 2100 Bioanalyzer and agarose gel were used to assess RNA quality, and a NanoDrop 2000 was used to measure RNA concentration. Counted from cysteine to phenylalanine, this CDR3 has 15 amino acids. The retained sequence is limited to the CDR3, 45 bases, with the frame set at the first base. From a lookup of the germline V gene, CDR1 and CDR2 are SNHLY and FYNNEI. The junction carries 16 bases between V and J, which are trimmed by 7 bases and 1 base respectively.

The library came from multiplex PCR. Instrument used: Illumina HiSeq 4000. iRepertoire HTBI primers and Arm-PCR amplification of CDR3 regions were used to construct TCR beta libraries. PCR products were gel purified before sequencing. Per the source publication's procedure: Across samples, around 62 TRBV and approximately 15 TRBJ segments were identified and used for gene usage analysis of CDR3 amino acid clonotypes. COPE and FqMerger were used to merge the filtered high-quality paired reads into contigs. BLAST was used to align contigs to IMGT TRBV, TRBD and TRBJ reference genes, and CDR3 was defined according to IMGT. Clonotypes above 0.1% frequency were classified as highly expanded clones. Repertoire diversity was measured by Shannon entropy, and V-J evenness by the Gini coefficient. A clonotype was considered public if more than one individual shared it. The public reads were quality trimmed at Q25 with fastp and then assembled into clones with MiXCR by TCRdb, keeping productive beta chains. Records with the same CDR3 protein are collapsed into one entry carrying the most frequent genes and DNA. TCRdb assigned the V and J calls; the authors' analysis was not used. In this sample the table shows hundreds of thousands of distinct CDR3 sequences, around 11% of which occur a single time. In total, the top ten clones hold 7.5% to 9% of the sample.

The same sample was also used in a study of T cells in Graves' hyperthyroidism and ophthalmopathy. The other study reports the following: A patient counted as having stable Graves' hyperthyroidism if no progression to ophthalmopathy occurred over 18 months of follow-up. Hyperthyroidism patients were aged 18 to 65 years and newly diagnosed, with disease duration of less than 2 months. The study excluded patients with uncontrolled infections, other autoimmune diseases, pregnancy or lactation. Clinical symptoms, serum thyroxine and TRAb, thyroid ultrasound, and orbital computed tomography formed the basis for the diagnoses. For the first round of RT-PCR on the TCR CDR3, the HTBI primer set was used together with the Qiagen OneStep RT-PCR kit. Most expanded thyroid clonotypes (frequency above 0.001) were also detected in blood, a finding suggesting that blood repertoires may reflect thyroid immune responses. A model built on a 13 V-J signature distinguished ophthalmopathy from stable hyperthyroidism, reaching around 88% sensitivity and around 82% specificity in cross-validation and 80%/75% in testing. In validation, progression to ophthalmopathy was predicted by the model with more than 65% sensitivity and approximately 78% specificity, a median of roughly 6.4 months before onset. To identify TCR V-J signatures that set the groups apart, the researchers used a discovery cohort of 90 to 100 patients, made up of 40 to 45 with Graves' ophthalmopathy and approximately 57 with stable Graves' hyperthyroidism. Whether ophthalmopathy could be predicted prospectively was tested in an independent validation cohort made up of roughly 19 hyperthyroidism patients plus 17 patients who later progressed to ophthalmopathy. The approximately 98 discovery patients were randomly divided into training and test sets at a 7:3 ratio. In more than five Graves' hyperthyroidism patients, the study also compared T-cell repertoires from thyroid tissue with T-cell repertoires from blood. Once sampling was done, hyperthyroidism patients were given methimazole at a starting dose of 30 mg daily, whereas ophthalmopathy patients were given high-dose intravenous methylprednisolone. Libraries were constructed in a second round of multiplex PCR, after which size selection and purification were performed. Sequencing of the libraries was done on an Illumina HiSeq2000 using paired-end 100 bp reads. SOAPnuke was used to process the raw data, throwing out any read that contained adapters or uncalled bases, had a mean Phred below 15, or lacked an exact constant-primer or identifier match. High-quality paired reads were merged using COPE v1.2.5, and each unique nucleotide sequence was defined as a clonotype. Clonotypes were aligned to IMGT TRBV, TRBD and TRBJ reference segments using MiTCR v1.1. Analysis was restricted to V-J combinations with a frequency above 0.0001, which covered roughly 99% of repertoires. A TCS score was defined as the ratio between F50 (clonal expansion) and ExV (chaos), using BLOSUM62-based TCRdist between CDR3 peptides within each V-J. Welch's t-statistics and random forest reduced just over 500 V-J features to about 12, which were used in a naive Bayes classifier (R e1071). Sample size was not statistically predetermined, and investigators were not blinded to group allocation. TCR Vbeta CDR3 sequencing of around 130 peripheral blood samples (approximately 44 ophthalmopathy, 75 or so hyperthyroidism and 17 progressor patients) is reported in the paper.

The sample in question was peripheral blood mononuclear cells (PBMCs), obtained at new diagnosis, from a patient treated with antithyroid drugs. Here the chain combines TRBV2 and TRBJ1-1; the D segment could be TRBD1, given 5 matching bases. The clonotype originates from a woman in her 30s with Graves disease. Donor details come from another sample of the same person, matched by shared clones. The nucleotide sequence is given as TGTGCCAGCAAAGGTCTTCGGGGGTCGAACACTGAAGCTTTCTTT. Its product reads: CASKGLRGSNTEAFF.